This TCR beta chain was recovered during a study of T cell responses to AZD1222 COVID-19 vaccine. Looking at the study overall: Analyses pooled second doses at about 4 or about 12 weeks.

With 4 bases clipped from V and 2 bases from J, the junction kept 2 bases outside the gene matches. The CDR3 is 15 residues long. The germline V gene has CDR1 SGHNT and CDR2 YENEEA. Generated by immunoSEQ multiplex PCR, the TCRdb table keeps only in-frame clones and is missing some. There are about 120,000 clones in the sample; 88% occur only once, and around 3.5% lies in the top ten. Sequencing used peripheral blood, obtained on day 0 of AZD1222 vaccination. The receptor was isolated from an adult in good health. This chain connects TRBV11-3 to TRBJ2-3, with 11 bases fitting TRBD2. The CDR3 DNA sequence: TGTGCCAGCAGCTCTAGCGGGGGGTACACAGATACGCAGTATTTT. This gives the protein CASSSSGGYTDTQYF.